This T cell receptor (beta chain) was documented in a study of PD-L1 blockade in urothelial cancer. Background on the study: In the patient group, about 85% of the roughly 30 were males with bladder-origin urothelial cancer. Blood was evaluated 3 weeks (second dose) and 6 weeks after therapy began. Per blood sample, T cells had a median of roughly 140,000.

Stated time point: peripheral blood 6 weeks after treatment start. Per the germline V gene, CDR1 is LNHDA and CDR2 is SQIVND (reference sequence). Trimming removed 3 bases at V and 8 bases at J, with 20 bases between. The CDR3 has 16 amino acids. As regards this clone: Antigen specificity is unknown.

Overall study results and limits: Improved survival was predicted by pretreatment blood TCR clonality below the median.

Method: immunoSEQ multiplex PCR; TCRdb's copy keeps in-frame clones and lacks some. The table shows roughly 120,000 clones, with around nine tenths occurring only once. The J gene is TRBJ2-1, the V gene TRBV19; D might be TRBD2 (6 bases). The input for sequencing was PBMCs, taken around atezolizumab (anti-PD-L1) treatment. The receptor was isolated from a man in his 60s with urothelial cancer. CDR3 DNA: TGTGCCAGTAGTATGATTGGAGGGCCCCCTATTCATGAGCAGTTCTTC. It encodes CASSMIGGPPIHEQFF.